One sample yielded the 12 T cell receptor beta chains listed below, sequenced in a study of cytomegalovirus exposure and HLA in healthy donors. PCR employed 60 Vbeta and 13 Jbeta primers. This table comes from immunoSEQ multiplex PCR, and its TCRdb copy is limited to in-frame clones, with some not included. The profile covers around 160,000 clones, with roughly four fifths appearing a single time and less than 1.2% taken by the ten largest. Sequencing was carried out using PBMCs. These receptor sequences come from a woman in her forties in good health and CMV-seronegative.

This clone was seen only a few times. The CDR3 here is CASSQEAQNTGELFF. CDR3 coding DNA: TGTGCCAGCAGCCAAGAGGCCCAGAACACCGGGGAGCTGTTTTTT. The chain carries TRBV14 and TRBJ2-2; D remains ambiguous. This CDR3 has 15 amino acids. V lost 0 bases, J lost 1 base, and 6 bases lay in between. Germline values: CDR1 SGHDN, CDR2 FVKESK.

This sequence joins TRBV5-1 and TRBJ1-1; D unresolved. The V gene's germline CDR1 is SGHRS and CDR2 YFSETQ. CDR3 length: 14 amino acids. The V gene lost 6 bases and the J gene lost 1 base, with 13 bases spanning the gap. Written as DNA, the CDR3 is TGCGCCAGCACCATTGGTCCCGGGAACACTGAAGCTTTCTTT. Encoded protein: CASTIGPGNTEAFF.

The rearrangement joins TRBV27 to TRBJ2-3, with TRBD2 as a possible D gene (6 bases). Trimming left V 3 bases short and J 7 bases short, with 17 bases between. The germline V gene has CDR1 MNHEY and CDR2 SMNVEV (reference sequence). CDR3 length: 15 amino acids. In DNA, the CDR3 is TGTGCCAGCAGTTTGGAATTTCGGAGGGGTCATACGCAGTATTTT. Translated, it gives CASSLEFRRGHTQYF.

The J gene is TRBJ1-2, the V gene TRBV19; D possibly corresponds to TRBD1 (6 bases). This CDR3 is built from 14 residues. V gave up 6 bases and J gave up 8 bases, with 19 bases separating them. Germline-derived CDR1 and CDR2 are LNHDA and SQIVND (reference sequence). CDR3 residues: CASSTNTGWGGYTF. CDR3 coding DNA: TGTGCCAGTAGCACCAACACAGGGTGGGGAGGCTACACCTTC.

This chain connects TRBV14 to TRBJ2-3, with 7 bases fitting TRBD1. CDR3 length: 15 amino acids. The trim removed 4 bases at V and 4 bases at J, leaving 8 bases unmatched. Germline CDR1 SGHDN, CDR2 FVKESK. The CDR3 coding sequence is TGTGCCAGCAGCCGAACCCGACAGGGTGCAGATACGCAGTATTTT. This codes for CASSRTRQGADTQYF.

The CDR3 reads CASSIGTGMETQYF. The CDR3 nucleotides read TGTGCCAGTAGTATAGGGACAGGGATGGAGACCCAGTACTTC. The chain employs TRBV19 and TRBJ2-5, with TRBD1 identical over 8 bases. V lost 1 base and J lost 5; bases outside the gene matches: 3. Germline values: CDR1 LNHDA, CDR2 SQIVND (reference sequence). This CDR3 is 14 amino acids long.

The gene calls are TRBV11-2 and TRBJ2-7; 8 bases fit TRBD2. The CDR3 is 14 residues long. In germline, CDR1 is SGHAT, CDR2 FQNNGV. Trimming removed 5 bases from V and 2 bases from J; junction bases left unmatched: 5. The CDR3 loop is CASSPRGGAYEQYF. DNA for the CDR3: TGTGCCAGCAGCCCCCGGGGGGGGGCCTACGAGCAGTACTTC.

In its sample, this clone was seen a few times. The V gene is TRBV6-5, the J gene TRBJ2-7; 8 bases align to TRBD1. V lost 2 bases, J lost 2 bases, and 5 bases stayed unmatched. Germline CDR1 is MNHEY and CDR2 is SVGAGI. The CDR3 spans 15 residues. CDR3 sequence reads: CASSYTTGVTYEQYF. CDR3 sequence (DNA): TGTGCCAGCAGTTACACGACAGGGGTGACCTACGAGCAGTACTTC.

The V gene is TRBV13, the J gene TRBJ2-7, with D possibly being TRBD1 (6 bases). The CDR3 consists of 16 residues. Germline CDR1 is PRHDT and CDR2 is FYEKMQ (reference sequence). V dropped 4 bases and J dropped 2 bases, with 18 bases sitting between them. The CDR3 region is CASSSLLRDTTYEQYF. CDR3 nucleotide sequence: TGTGCCAGCAGCTCCCTCCTGAGGGACACGACCTACGAGCAGTACTTC.

CDR3 nucleotides: TGCGCCAGCAGCTCACGACCAGGGGATGGAAACACCATATATTTT. This translates into CASSSRPGDGNTIYF. This rearrangement joins TRBV5-1 to TRBJ1-3; D is perhaps TRBD1 (6 bases). With 3 bases removed from V and 3 bases from J, the gap between germline ends came to 13 bases. The CDR3 has 15 residues. Germline CDR1 SGHRS, CDR2 YFSETQ.

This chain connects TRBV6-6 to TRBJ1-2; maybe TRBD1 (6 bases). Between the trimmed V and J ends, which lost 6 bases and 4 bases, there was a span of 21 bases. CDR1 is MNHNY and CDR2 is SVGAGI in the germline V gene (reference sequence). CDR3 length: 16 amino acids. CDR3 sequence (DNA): TGTGCCAGCAGGGGGGCGGAAGGGGCGCTGGGCTATGGCTACACCTTC. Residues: CASRGAEGALGYGYTF.

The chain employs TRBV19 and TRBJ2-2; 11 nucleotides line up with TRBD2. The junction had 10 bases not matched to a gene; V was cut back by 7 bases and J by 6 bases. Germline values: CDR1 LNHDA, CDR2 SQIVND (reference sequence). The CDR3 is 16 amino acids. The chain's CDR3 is CASTPTSGDYPGELFF. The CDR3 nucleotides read TGTGCCAGTACCCCGACTAGCGGGGACTACCCCGGGGAGCTGTTTTTT.